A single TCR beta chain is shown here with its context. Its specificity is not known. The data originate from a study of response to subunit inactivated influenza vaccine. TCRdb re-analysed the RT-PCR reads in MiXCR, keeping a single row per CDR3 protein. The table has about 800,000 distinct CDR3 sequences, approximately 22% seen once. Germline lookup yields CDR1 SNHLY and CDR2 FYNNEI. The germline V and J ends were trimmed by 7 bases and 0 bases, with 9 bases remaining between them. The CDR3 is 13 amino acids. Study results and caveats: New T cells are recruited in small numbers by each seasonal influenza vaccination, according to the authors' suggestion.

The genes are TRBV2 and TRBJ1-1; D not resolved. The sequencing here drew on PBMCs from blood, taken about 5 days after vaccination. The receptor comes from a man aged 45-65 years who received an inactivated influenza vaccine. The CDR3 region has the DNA TGTGCCAGCACGGTGGAATTGAACACTGAAGCTTTCTTT. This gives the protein CASTVELNTEAFF.